Listed below are T cell receptor beta chains from one sample, sequenced in a study of vaccination and CD4 T cells after COVID-19. Their recognized antigens are unknown. TCRdb fed the PCR reads into MiXCR, producing one record per CDR3 protein. The table shows around 4,400 distinct CDR3 sequences, with around 28% occurring only once. Material: CD4+ T cells from blood, cultured in vitro. These receptors all come from a human donor in good health. Each CDR3 is given with its conserved first and last residue. Each record gives: J gene, V gene, CDR3 protein.

TRBJ1-2 | TRBV2 | CASSGQVNYGYTF
TRBJ1-5 | TRBV20-1 | CSARGQGGRGVSNMAQHF
TRBJ2-1 | TRBV7-6 | CASSLGRQPSYNEQFF
TRBJ2-7 | TRBV6-1 | CASNLPGLASYEQYF
TRBJ2-3 | TRBV10-2 | CASRAGLTDTQYF
TRBJ1-5 | TRBV28 | CASSSGGAGGNQPQHF
TRBJ1-1 | TRBV7-9 | CASTIGAGTAEAFF
NA | TRBV28 | CASSLSLNYEQYF
TRBJ2-2 | TRBV11-3 | CASSPMRNTGELFF
TRBJ2-2 | TRBV20-1 | CSAHHPDRGRSGELFF